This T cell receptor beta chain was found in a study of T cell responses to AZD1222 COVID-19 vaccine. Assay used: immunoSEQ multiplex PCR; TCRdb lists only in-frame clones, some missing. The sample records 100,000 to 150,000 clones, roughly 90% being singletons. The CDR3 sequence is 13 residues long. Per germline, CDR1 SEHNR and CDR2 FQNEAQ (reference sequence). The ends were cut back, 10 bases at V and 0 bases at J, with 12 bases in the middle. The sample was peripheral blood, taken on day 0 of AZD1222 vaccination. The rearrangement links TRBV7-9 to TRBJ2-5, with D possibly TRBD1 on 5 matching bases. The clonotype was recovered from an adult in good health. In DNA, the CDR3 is TGTGCCACCGAAGACAGAAACCAAGAGACCCAGTACTTC. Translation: CATEDRNQETQYF. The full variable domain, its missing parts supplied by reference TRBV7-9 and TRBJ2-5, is DTGVSQNPRHKITKRGQNVTFRCDPISEHNRLYWYRQTLGQGPEFLTYFQNEAQLEKSRLLSDRFSAERPKGSFSTLEIQRTEQGDSAMYLCATEDRNQETQYFGPGTRLLVL.